Listed below are T cell receptor beta chains from one sample, sequenced in a study of blood T cell repertoires in COVID-19. Here immunoSEQ multiplex PCR was the method, and the copy in TCRdb shows in-frame clones only, minus some. The sample lists approximately 270,000 clones, over 80% occurring once. The sample was PBMCs or T cells enriched from blood (not recorded which). The receptors stem from a woman in her 30s with acute COVID-19. CDR3s include the opening cysteine and the closing phenylalanine or tryptophan. Fields, in order: clone size, D gene, J gene, V gene, CDR3 protein, CDR3 DNA. D genes are given only for firm matches. Size is omitted from some rows. Given values are once, few, many or a class for expanded clones.

.	TRBD2	TRBJ2-7	TRBV28	CASSWSWTSGYEQYF	TGTGCCAGCAGTTGGTCCTGGACTAGCGGCTACGAGCAGTACTTC
.	.	TRBJ1-3	TRBV29-1	CSVVVASGNTIYF	TGCAGCGTTGTTGTGGCCTCTGGAAACACCATATATTTT
.	.	TRBJ2-3	TRBV5-1	CASSPPSYTQYF	TGCGCCAGCAGCCCCCCGTCTTATACGCAGTATTTT
.	.	TRBJ2-1	TRBV29-1	CSVELFGGDSYNEQFF	TGCAGCGTTGAACTATTCGGCGGTGACTCCTACAATGAGCAGTTCTTC
.	TRBD1	TRBJ2-5	TRBV5-1	CASSREDRAFQETQYF	TGCGCCAGCAGTCGAGAGGACAGGGCGTTCCAAGAGACCCAGTACTTC
.	TRBD1	TRBJ1-1	TRBV4-1	CASSQGRTGDRGAFF	TGCGCCAGCAGCCAAGGGCGAACCGGGGACAGGGGAGCTTTCTTT
.	TRBD2	TRBJ2-1	TRBV5-1	CASSFTSGTYNEQFF	TGCGCCAGCAGCTTCACTAGCGGTACCTACAATGAGCAGTTCTTC
.	.	TRBJ2-5	TRBV6-1	CASSEALLSGTQYF	TGTGCCAGCAGTGAAGCGCTTCTTAGTGGGACCCAGTACTTC
.	.	TRBJ2-1	TRBV3-1/TRBV3-2	CASSPPSDGYNEQFF	TGTGCCAGCAGCCCCCCTAGCGACGGGTACAATGAGCAGTTCTTC
.	.	TRBJ2-6	TRBV3-1/TRBV3-2	CASSQDVAFSGANVLTF	TGTGCCAGCAGCCAAGATGTGGCCTTCTCTGGGGCCAACGTCCTGACTTTC
.	.	TRBJ2-1	TRBV11-2	CASSLSVDEQFF	TGTGCCAGCAGTCTTAGCGTCGATGAGCAGTTCTTC
.	TRBD2	TRBJ2-7	TRBV5-1	CASSNGLAEPYEQYF	TGCGCCAGCAGCAACGGACTAGCAGAACCCTACGAGCAGTACTTC
.	TRBD1	TRBJ1-1	TRBV29-1	CSVGQGVPEAFF	TGCAGCGTGGGACAGGGCGTTCCGGAAGCTTTCTTT
.	.	TRBJ1-1	TRBV11-2	CASSSWIKPGQVKGAFF	TGTGCCAGCAGCTCGTGGATAAAACCGGGACAAGTAAAAGGAGCTTTCTTT
.	.	TRBJ2-7	TRBV6-5	CASSLRRFENYEQYF	TGTGCCAGCAGCCTACGTCGGTTTGAAAACTACGAGCAGTACTTC
.	.	TRBJ2-5	TRBV11-2	CASSSVVLAAVYGETQYF	TGTGCCAGCAGCTCCGTTGTATTAGCAGCCGTCTACGGGGAGACCCAGTACTTC
.	.	TRBJ2-5	TRBV9	CASSVGVTETQYF	TGTGCCAGCAGCGTGGGAGTTACAGAGACCCAGTACTTC
.	.	TRBJ2-1	TRBV7-9	CASSPAPGINEQFF	TGTGCCAGCAGCCCCGCCCCGGGTATTAATGAGCAGTTCTTC
.	.	TRBJ2-1	TRBV18	CASSPLLNEQFF	TGTGCCAGCTCACCACTCCTCAATGAGCAGTTCTTC
.	.	TRBJ2-5	TRBV4-2	CASSQAPQGGETQYF	TGTGCCAGCAGCCAAGCCCCTCAGGGAGGAGAGACCCAGTACTTC
.	.	TRBJ2-7	TRBV5-1	CASSLELASYEQYF	TGCGCCAGCAGCTTGGAACTAGCCTCCTACGAGCAGTACTTC
.	.	TRBJ2-1	TRBV15	CATSRGTSDNEQFF	TGTGCCACCAGCAGAGGGACTTCAGACAATGAGCAGTTCTTC
.	.	TRBJ1-3	TRBV28	CASSLSPSQGKGNTIYF	TGTGCCAGCAGTTTATCCCCGAGTCAGGGTAAAGGAAACACCATATATTTT
.	.	TRBJ2-2	TRBV4-1	CASSQIGARTGELFF	TGCGCCAGCAGCCAAATAGGGGCGCGGACCGGGGAGCTGTTTTTT
.	TRBD2	TRBJ2-1	TRBV7-3	CASSLRAGGGLAAIYNEQFF	TGTGCCAGCAGCTTACGGGCGGGCGGAGGACTAGCCGCGATCTACAATGAGCAGTTCTTC
.	TRBD2	TRBJ2-3	TRBV9	CASSVAGGWSDTQYF	TGTGCCAGCAGCGTAGCGGGAGGGTGGTCAGATACGCAGTATTTT
.	.	TRBJ2-7	TRBV1	CTSSQDRSYEQYF	TGCACCAGCAGCCAAGATCGTTCCTACGAGCAGTACTTC
.	TRBD1	TRBJ2-3	TRBV5-8	CASRKTGTDTQYF	TGTGCCAGCAGAAAGACAGGGACAGATACGCAGTATTTT
.	TRBD2	TRBJ2-1	TRBV7-3	CASSLRGRSPSGPYNEQFF	TGTGCCAGCAGCTTAAGGGGTCGAAGCCCTAGCGGGCCCTACAATGAGCAGTTCTTC
once	TRBD1	TRBJ1-1	TRBV18	CASSPQRDSTNTEAFF	TGTGCCAGCTCACCACAGAGGGACAGTACAAACACTGAAGCTTTCTTT
once	.	TRBJ2-1	TRBV10-3	CAIGGGSSYNEQFF	TGTGCCATCGGGGGCGGGAGCTCCTACAATGAGCAGTTCTTC
.	.	TRBJ2-2	TRBV19	CASSILGSNTGELFF	TGTGCCAGTAGTATTTTGGGGAGTAACACCGGGGAGCTGTTTTTT
.	.	TRBJ2-5	TRBV9	CASSSQVGGVQYF	TGTGCCAGCAGCTCACAGGTCGGGGGAGTCCAGTACTTC
.	TRBD2	TRBJ2-7	TRBV7-8	CASSPTSGPSYEQYF	TGTGCCAGCAGCCCGACTAGCGGGCCGTCCTACGAGCAGTACTTC
.	TRBD2	TRBJ2-1	TRBV5-4	CASSPGTSGSYNEQFF	TGTGCCAGCAGCCCCGGGACTAGCGGTTCCTACAATGAGCAGTTCTTC
.	TRBD2	TRBJ2-1	TRBV19	CASSTSGSSYNEQFF	TGTGCCAGTAGTACGAGCGGGAGCTCCTACAATGAGCAGTTCTTC
.	.	TRBJ2-7	TRBV6-2/TRBV6-3	CASSYPGYEQYF	TGTGCCAGCAGTTACCCCGGGTACGAGCAGTACTTC
.	TRBD1	TRBJ2-3	TRBV14	CASSQKQGWADTQYF	TGTGCCAGCAGCCAAAAACAGGGGTGGGCAGATACGCAGTATTTT
.	TRBD2	TRBJ2-3	TRBV2	CARGTSDHTDTQYF	TGTGCCAGGGGAACTAGCGACCACACAGATACGCAGTATTTT
.	TRBD1	TRBJ1-2	TRBV19	CASSPGTGKSVYGYTF	TGTGCCAGTAGTCCCGGGACAGGGAAGTCCGTCTATGGCTACACCTTC
.	.	TRBJ1-1	TRBV10-3	CAISVVPGTEAFF	TGTGCCATCAGTGTAGTACCGGGGACTGAAGCTTTCTTT
.	.	TRBJ1-5	TRBV25-1	CASSELGASQPQHF	TGTGCCAGCAGTGAATTGGGGGCCAGCCAGCCCCAGCATTTT
.	.	TRBJ1-4	TRBV10-3	CAIRDQGHGEKLFF	TGTGCCATCAGGGACCAGGGGCACGGTGAAAAACTGTTTTTT
.	.	TRBJ1-2	TRBV13	CASSKGISYGYTF	TGTGCCAGCAGCAAGGGGATATCCTATGGCTACACCTTC
.	.	TRBJ2-5	TRBV4-1	CASSHPQAGEETQYF	TGCGCCAGCAGCCACCCCCAGGCGGGCGAAGAGACCCAGTACTTC
.	TRBD1	TRBJ2-5	TRBV12-3/TRBV12-4	CASSPGGTQYF	TGTGCCAGCAGCCCAGGGGGGACCCAGTACTTC
.	TRBD1	TRBJ1-3	TRBV7-2	CASSLAGQGLGNTIYF	TGTGCCAGCAGCTTAGCGGGACAGGGCTTAGGAAACACCATATATTTT
once	TRBD2	TRBJ2-3	TRBV19	CASSMGGLDTQYF	TGTGCCAGTAGCATGGGAGGGCTAGATACGCAGTATTTT
.	TRBD2	TRBJ2-3	TRBV27	CASSPRGTSGLTDTQYF	TGTGCCAGCAGTCCACGAGGGACTAGCGGTCTCACAGATACGCAGTATTTT
.	.	TRBJ2-2	TRBV11-2	CASSSAGFLNTGELFF	TGTGCCAGCAGTTCTGCCGGGTTTTTGAACACCGGGGAGCTGTTTTTT
.	TRBD2	TRBJ2-7	TRBV5-4	CASSFATPRSAGAYEQYF	TGTGCCAGCAGCTTTGCAACTCCGAGGAGCGCGGGAGCCTACGAGCAGTACTTC
once	TRBD2	TRBJ2-3	TRBV27	CARLGGGTDTQYF	TGTGCCAGGCTTGGGGGGGGCACAGATACGCAGTATTTT
.	.	TRBJ2-1	TRBV12-5	CASGPNNGTYGDEQFF	TGTGCTAGTGGTCCCAATAACGGGACATACGGCGATGAGCAGTTCTTC
.	.	TRBJ2-3	TRBV5-1	CASSPGQRADTQYF	TGCGCCAGCAGCCCGGGACAAAGGGCAGATACGCAGTATTTT
.	TRBD2	TRBJ2-7	TRBV4-3	CASSQVGAGEREQYF	TGCGCCAGCAGCCAAGTCGGAGCGGGAGAACGGGAGCAGTACTTC
.	TRBD1	TRBJ2-7	TRBV27	CASSRSQGNYEQYF	TGTGCCAGCAGTCGGTCACAGGGGAACTACGAGCAGTACTTC
.	TRBD1	TRBJ2-2	TRBV5-1	CASSSWTGGDPGELFF	TGCGCCAGCAGCTCCTGGACAGGGGGTGACCCCGGGGAGCTGTTTTTT
.	.	TRBJ1-1	TRBV7-9	CASSLVKQNTEAFF	TGTGCCAGCAGCTTAGTAAAACAAAACACTGAAGCTTTCTTT